This record concerns one T cell receptor beta chain sequence. The data originate from a study of blood T cell repertoires in COVID-19. This CDR3 region has 13 residues. Looked up from germline, CDR1 is MNHNY and CDR2 is SVGAGI (reference sequence). V was pared by 6 bases and J by 10 bases, with 13 bases between. Clones were sequenced by immunoSEQ multiplex PCR, and TCRdb holds only the in-frame ones, with some missing. The data hold about 170,000 clones, with more than 85% observed a single time. Sequenced material: peripheral blood. This chain uses TRBV6-6 with TRBJ1-6; possible D gene TRBD1, 5 bases. This receptor was obtained from a middle-aged man with acute or convalescent COVID-19. For the CDR3, the DNA is TGTGCCAGCAGCCCCGCAGGGAACTCACCCCTCCACTTT. Amino acids: CASSPAGNSPLHF.